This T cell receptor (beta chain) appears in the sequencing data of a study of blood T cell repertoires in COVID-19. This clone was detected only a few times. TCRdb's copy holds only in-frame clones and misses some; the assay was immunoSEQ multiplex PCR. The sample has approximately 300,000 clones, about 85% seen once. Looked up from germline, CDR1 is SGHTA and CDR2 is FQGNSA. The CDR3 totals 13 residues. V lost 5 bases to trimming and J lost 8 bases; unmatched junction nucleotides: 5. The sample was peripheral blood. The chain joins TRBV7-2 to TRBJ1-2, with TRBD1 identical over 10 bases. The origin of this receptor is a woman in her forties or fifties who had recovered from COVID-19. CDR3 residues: CASSVTGGRGYTF. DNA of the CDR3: TGTGCCAGCAGCGTGACAGGGGGCCGGGGCTACACCTTC.